Below, 24 T cell receptor beta chains from the same sample are listed, as sequenced in a study of siplizumab effects on memory and regulatory T cells. Clones were read by immunoSEQ multiplex PCR, and TCRdb kept only the in-frame ones, dropping some. Of approximately 120,000 clones listed, about 92% are singletons. Sequencing used Tregs sorted from blood. These receptor sequences come from a human donor in good health.

This clone has only one observation. The chain carries TRBV6-6 and TRBJ1-2; possible D gene TRBD1, 5 bases. CDR1 is MNHNY, CDR2 SVGAGI, per germline (reference sequence). Trimming took off 7 bases at V and 8 bases at J, with 20 bases between the two ends. The CDR3 length is 14 residues. Here the CDR3 reads CASTLSGRGRGYTF. CDR3 in DNA: TGTGCCAGCACCCTATCGGGGAGGGGCCGGGGCTACACCTTC.

This sequence joins TRBV11-1 and TRBJ2-7, with 8 bases fitting TRBD2. J was trimmed by 3 bases and V by 4 bases; bases with no gene match: 8. From germline, CDR1 is SGHAT and CDR2 FQDESV (reference sequence). The CDR3 totals 15 residues. The CDR3 DNA sequence: TGTGCCAGCAGCTCCGCCCCGACTAGCGTCTACGAGCAGTACTTC. It yields the protein CASSSAPTSVYEQYF.

This clone has a single count. The V and J genes are TRBV10-2 and TRBJ2-1, with 7 bases that match TRBD2. CDR1 and CDR2 from the germline V gene are WSHSY and SAAADI. After removal of 11 bases from V and 9 bases from J, the junction contained 10 bases not matched to a gene. The CDR3 has 12 amino acids. The CDR3 protein is CASRAGVGEQFF. In DNA, the CDR3 is TGCGCCTCGAGGGCGGGAGTTGGTGAGCAGTTCTTC.

On this clone: In the same sample, other DNA sequences code for this CDR3. The J gene is TRBJ1-1, the V gene TRBV5-1, with D unresolved. The CDR3 is 13 amino acids. Per germline, CDR1 SGHRS and CDR2 YFSETQ. Trimming shortened V by 0 bases and J by 0 bases, and 3 bases separated the two germline ends. The CDR3 nucleotides are TGCGCCAGCAGCTTGGGGATGAACACTGAAGCTTTCTTT. The encoded protein is CASSLGMNTEAFF.

This chain links TRBV6-1 with TRBJ1-4; D ambiguous. Germline V gene lookup returns CDR1 MNHNS and CDR2 SASEGT. The V end lost 0 bases, the J end lost 5 bases, and 13 bases lay between the germline ends. The CDR3 is made up of 16 amino acids. In nucleotides, the CDR3 is TGTGCCAGCAGTGAAGCGCTAGGACGGGCGAATGAAAAACTGTTTTTT. Its protein is CASSEALGRANEKLFF.

This sequence joins TRBV4-1 and TRBJ2-1, with D possibly being TRBD2 (6 bases). Germline loops: CDR1 MGHRA, CDR2 YSYEKL. Trimming took off 4 bases at V and 7 bases at J, with 17 bases between the two ends. This CDR3 region has 15 residues. The DNA for the CDR3 is TGCGCCAGCAGCCTCCTGGACTCTGGGGGGAATGAGCAGTTCTTC. Its translation: CASSLLDSGGNEQFF.

The J gene is TRBJ2-2, the V gene TRBV7-9; D gene ambiguous. This CDR3 is 14 amino acids long. Per the germline V gene, CDR1 is SEHNR and CDR2 is FQNEAQ (reference sequence). The germline V and J ends were trimmed by 10 bases and 0 bases, with 12 bases remaining between them. The CDR3 spells CATSRHANTGELFF. The CDR3 nucleotides are TGTGCCACGTCCCGACACGCGAACACCGGGGAGCTGTTTTTT.

This chain connects TRBV11-2 to TRBJ2-1; D gene uncertain. V gave up 1 base and J gave up 3 bases, with 13 bases separating them. The CDR3 spans 16 residues. The germline CDR1 and CDR2 sequences are SGHAT and FQNNGV. The CDR3 spells CASSLVSLPIYNEQFF. Here the CDR3 DNA reads TGTGCCAGCAGCTTAGTCAGCCTCCCAATCTACAATGAGCAGTTCTTC.

This chain connects TRBV5-1 to TRBJ2-1; the D gene is possibly TRBD1 (6 bases). Trimming left V 4 bases short and J 6 bases short, with 11 bases between. CDR1 SGHRS and CDR2 YFSETQ come from the germline V gene. This CDR3 is 13 amino acids long. The CDR3 DNA is TGCGCCAGCAGCCCCGGGACAATCAATGAGCAGTTCTTC. Its translation is CASSPGTINEQFF.

The chain links TRBV15 to TRBJ2-7, with TRBD1 identical over 8 bases. CDR3 length: 16 amino acids. CDR1 and CDR2 from the germline V gene are LNHNV and YYDKDF (reference sequence). With V trimmed by 0 bases and J by 2 bases, 6 bases remained unmatched. CDR3 DNA sequence: TGTGCCACCAGCAGAGATTCCGGGACAGGAGCCTACGAGCAGTACTTC. Its protein product is CATSRDSGTGAYEQYF.

The rearrangement uses TRBV7-9 and TRBJ1-2; unclear D gene. Between the trimmed V and J ends, which lost 5 bases and 0 bases, there was a span of 13 bases. From germline, CDR1 is SEHNR and CDR2 FQNEAQ (reference sequence). The CDR3 sequence is 15 residues long. CDR3 in amino acids: CASSLVVATNYGYTF. Here the CDR3 DNA reads TGTGCCAGCAGCCTCGTTGTAGCAACTAACTATGGCTACACCTTC.

This clone was detected once. CDR3 DNA sequence: TGCAGCGCCCTGCGAGGGGGGAATGAAAAACTGTTTTTT. Amino acid sequence: CSALRGGNEKLFF. The chain combines TRBV29-1 with TRBJ1-4; possible D gene TRBD1, 6 bases. V lost 7 bases and J 5 bases, leaving 14 bases between the germline ends. Germline V gene data show CDR1 as SQVTM and CDR2 as ANQGSEA. This CDR3 has 13 residues.

V is TRBV28 and J is TRBJ2-6, with 8 positions matching TRBD1. The germline V gene encodes CDR1 MDHEN and CDR2 SYDVKM. Trimming removed 6 bases from V and 4 bases from J; junction bases left unmatched: 8. This CDR3 has 16 residues. The CDR3 is CASSRWTGTGANVLTF. Written as DNA, the CDR3 is TGTGCCAGCAGCAGATGGACAGGGACCGGGGCCAACGTCCTGACTTTC.

This chain uses TRBV20-1 with TRBJ1-4; D is undetermined. From germline, CDR1 is DFQATT and CDR2 SNEGSKA (reference sequence). The germline V and J ends were trimmed by 6 bases and 7 bases, with 9 bases remaining between them. There are 11 residues in the CDR3. In DNA, the CDR3 is TGCAGTGCCCAGAAGGGTGAAAAACTGTTTTTT. Its protein product is CSAQKGEKLFF.

The chain carries TRBV9 and TRBJ2-1; D unclear. The CDR3 contains 13 residues. V gave up 7 bases and J gave up 9 bases, with 17 bases separating them. Germline V CDR1 and CDR2: SGDLS, YYNGEE. The CDR3 coding sequence is TGTGCCAGCTGTACGGCCCCCGACGGTGAGCAGTTCTTC. Amino acid sequence: CASCTAPDGEQFF.

This rearrangement joins TRBV19 to TRBJ2-7, with 7 nucleotides matching TRBD2. V dropped 5 bases and J dropped 2; count of bases not matched to a gene: 9. Germline V CDR1 and CDR2: LNHDA, SQIVND (reference sequence). The CDR3 loop spans 15 amino acids. CDR3 nucleotides: TGTGCCAGTAGTCCCCCCGGGGAGGGCACCTACGAGCAGTACTTC. Protein: CASSPPGEGTYEQYF.

The chain uses TRBV28 and TRBJ1-1; TRBD1 matches at 9 bases. The V and J ends lost 1 base and 6 bases, in that order; junction bases with no gene match: 6. CDR1 and CDR2 (germline): MDHEN, SYDVKM. CDR3 size: 15 residues. Here the CDR3 DNA reads TGTGCCAGCAGTTTATTAGGACAGGGGAAGGCTGAAGCTTTCTTT. Translated, it gives CASSLLGQGKAEAFF.

The rearrangement links TRBV27 to TRBJ2-7; tentatively, D is TRBD1 or TRBD2 (5 bases each). The germline gives CDR1 MNHEY, CDR2 SMNVEV (reference sequence). This CDR3 spans 14 amino acids. Trimming took 3 bases from V and 3 from J, leaving 12 bases between them. CDR3 DNA sequence: TGTGCCAGCAGTTTTTCCGGGGCCCACTACGAGCAGTACTTC. The encoded protein is CASSFSGAHYEQYF.

Worth noting for this clone: The junction shows a germline mismatch at one end, possibly a read error. V is TRBV5-4 and J is TRBJ2-3; 14 bases line up with TRBD2. Germline V gene sequence: CDR1 SGHNT, CDR2 YYREEE (reference sequence). The length of the CDR3 is 15 residues. The CDR3 sequence: CASRGTSGSTDTQCF. CDR3 DNA: TGTGCCAGCAGGGGGACTAGCGGGAGCACAGATACGCAGTGTTTT. Full variable domain (missing parts from reference TRBV5-4 and TRBJ2-3): ETGVTQSPTHLIKTRGQQVTLRCSSQSGHNTVSWYQQALGQGPQFIFQYYREEENGRGNFPPRFSGLQFPNYSSELNVNALELDDSALYLCASRGTSGSTDTQCFGPGTRLTVL.

The rearrangement uses TRBV5-4 and TRBJ2-7; 7 bases line up with TRBD1. The CDR3 totals 14 residues. The V gene end was trimmed by 0 bases and the J gene end by 11 bases; junction bases not matched to a gene: 11. Germline assignment: CDR1 SGHNT and CDR2 YYREEE (reference sequence). The DNA of the CDR3 is TGTGCCAGCAGCTTGGACGGGGAACAGGGGTCAAAGTACTTC. As protein: CASSLDGEQGSKYF.

The chain recombines TRBV27 with TRBJ2-1; 9 bases agree with TRBD1. The CDR3 spans 14 residues. J was trimmed by 13 bases and V by 2 bases; bases with no gene match: 9. Per germline, CDR1 MNHEY and CDR2 SMNVEV (reference sequence). Here the CDR3 DNA reads TGTGCCAGCAGTTTAGTCGGGACAGGGCGTCCTCAGTTCTTC. Encoded protein: CASSLVGTGRPQFF.

CDR3 bases: TGCGCCAGCAGTCGACAGGGGGTACTAGGTCAGCCCCAGCATTTT. Protein sequence: CASSRQGVLGQPQHF. The chain carries TRBV4-1 and TRBJ1-5; 9 nucleotides match TRBD1. This CDR3 is built from 15 residues. The J segment lost 6 bases and the V segment lost 6 bases, leaving 9 bases of the junction unmatched. Germline V gives CDR1 MGHRA, CDR2 YSYEKL.

This rearrangement joins TRBV7-6 to TRBJ1-1; D ambiguous. V lost 1 base to trimming and J lost 0 bases, with 6 bases between them. This CDR3 is built from 14 residues. Germline assignment: CDR1 SGHVS and CDR2 FNYEAQ. The CDR3 spells CASSLGQMNTEAFF. For the CDR3, the DNA is TGTGCCAGCAGCTTAGGCCAGATGAACACTGAAGCTTTCTTT.

The gene calls are TRBV10-1 and TRBJ2-1, with TRBD2 identical over 13 bases. After removal of 5 bases from V and 10 bases from J, the junction contained 5 bases not matched to a gene. Germline V gives CDR1 WNHNN, CDR2 SYGVQD (reference sequence). The length of the CDR3 is 14 residues. DNA for the CDR3: TGCGCCAGCAGTACTAGCGGGAGGGCCGGGGAGCAGTTCTTC. It specifies CASSTSGRAGEQFF.